This T cell receptor beta chain is drawn from a study of OX40 agonist ivuxolimab in advanced cancers. The germline V and J ends were trimmed by 0 bases and 0 bases, with 5 bases remaining between them. Germline CDR1 SGDLS, CDR2 YYNGEE. The CDR3 sequence is 14 residues long. The method was immunoSEQ multiplex PCR; TCRdb's version includes in-frame clones alone and lacks a portion of them. Here the sample spans about 80,000 clones, roughly 84% being singletons. The rearrangement uses TRBV9 and TRBJ2-3; D remains unclear. The material sequenced was CD4+ or CD8+ T cells sorted from blood, taken in a trial of the OX40 agonist ivuxolimab. This sequence was found in an adult with an advanced solid tumor such as melanoma, head and neck, liver or kidney cancer. The DNA of the CDR3 is TGTGCCAGCAGCGTAGCGCCTAGCACAGATACGCAGTATTTT. Its translation: CASSVAPSTDTQYF.